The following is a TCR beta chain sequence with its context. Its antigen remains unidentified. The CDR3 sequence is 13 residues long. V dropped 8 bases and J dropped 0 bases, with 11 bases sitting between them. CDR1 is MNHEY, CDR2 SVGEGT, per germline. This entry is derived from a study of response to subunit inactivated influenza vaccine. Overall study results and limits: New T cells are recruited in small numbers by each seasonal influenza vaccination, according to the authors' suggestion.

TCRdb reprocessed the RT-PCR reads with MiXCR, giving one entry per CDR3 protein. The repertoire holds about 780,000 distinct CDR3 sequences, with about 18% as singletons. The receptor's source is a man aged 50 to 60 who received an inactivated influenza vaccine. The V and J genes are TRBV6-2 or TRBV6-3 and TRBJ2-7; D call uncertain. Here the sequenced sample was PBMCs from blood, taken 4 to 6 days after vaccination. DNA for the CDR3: TGTGCCAGCGCTCCCGACGGCTCCTACGAGCAGTACTTC. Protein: CASAPDGSYEQYF.